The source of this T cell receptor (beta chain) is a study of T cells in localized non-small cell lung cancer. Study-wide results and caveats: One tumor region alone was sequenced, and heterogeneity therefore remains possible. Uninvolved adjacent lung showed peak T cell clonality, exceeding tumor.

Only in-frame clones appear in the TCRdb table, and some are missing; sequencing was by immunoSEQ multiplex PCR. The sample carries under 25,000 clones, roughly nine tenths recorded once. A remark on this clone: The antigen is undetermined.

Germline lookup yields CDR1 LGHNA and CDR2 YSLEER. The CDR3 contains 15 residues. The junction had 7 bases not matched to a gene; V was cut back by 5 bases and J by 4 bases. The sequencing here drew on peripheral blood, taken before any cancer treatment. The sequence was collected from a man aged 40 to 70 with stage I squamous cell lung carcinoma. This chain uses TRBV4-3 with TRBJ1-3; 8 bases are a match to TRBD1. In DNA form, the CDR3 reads TGCGCCAGCAGCGAAAAAGACAGGGGAGGAAACACCATATATTTT. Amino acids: CASSEKDRGGNTIYF.